This TCR beta chain was profiled in a study of tumor-infiltrating lymphocytes in primary liver carcinoma. Across the whole study: Every sample contained roughly 3.65 to 7.5 million productive TCRbeta reads, and these numbers were similar from one tissue type to another. The study, taken as a whole, reports: Between tumor regions, pairs overlapped more than tumor-adjacent and tumor-blood pairs did.

With regard to this clonotype: The antigen is not known. The junction differs from germline at one of its ends, possibly a read error.

Total RNA and DNA came together from about 19-30 mg of bulk tissue without cell sorting. A constant-region primer served to make TCR beta cDNA from approximately 490 ng total RNA. ARM-PCR was slightly modified, and three nested multiplex PCR rounds with it gave rise to the TCR beta libraries. TCRdb analysed the multiplex PCR reads with MiXCR anew, one entry per CDR3 protein. The data contain roughly 80,000 distinct CDR3 sequences, about three quarters of them singletons. The sequencing input was liver tumor tissue from sampling region 1. Subset here: tumor region T1, superior pole. This receptor was obtained from a man in his forties or fifties with primary liver carcinoma and hepatitis B virus infection.

The CDR3, as DNA: TGTGCCAGAAGCCCGGAGTACAAAGAGCAGTTATTC. It is translated as CARSPEYKEQLF. The V call is TRBV11-2, the J call TRBJ2-1; no clear D. CDR1 is SGHAT, CDR2 FQNNGV, per germline. The CDR3 totals 12 residues.